These T cell receptor beta chains were read from a single sample in a study of siplizumab effects on memory and regulatory T cells. Produced via immunoSEQ multiplex PCR; TCRdb's table is partial and in-frame only. This sample has more than 85,000 clones; around nine tenths occur once, and the top ten carry roughly 1.4%. Sequenced: CD4+ T cells sorted from blood. These receptors were obtained from a human donor in good health. The CDR3 runs from the conserved cysteine through the conserved F or W.

v_call	cdr3_aa
TRBV19	CASSIRILSSNQPQHF
TRBV19	CAVKREQSTDTQYF
TRBV5-6	CASSRMGTSGRQTQYF
TRBV7-6	CASSLGGLPTDTQYF
TRBV11-2	CASSSIPGLAGVGEQYF
TRBV6-6	CASSYPGGPEAFF
TRBV6-1	CASSEKAVGTDTQYF
TRBV6-6	CASTDTGGPPYEQYF
TRBV14	CASSLQGAGEKLFF
TRBV5-4	CASSSGQGMLNTEAFF
TRBV6-6	CASSYSRGLAREQYF
TRBV6-6	CASSYGLAGGYEQYF
TRBV5-1	CASSSTGDTQYF
TRBV9	CASSPWTGRDTIYF
TRBV7-9	CASSTLTAINEQFF
TRBV21-1	CASSTLTGFLAKNIQYF
TRBV5-1	CASSLIRGGGTGELFF
TRBV28	CASSSPNGGYYGYTF
TRBV12-1	CASSLGHFYSNQPQHF
TRBV19	CASSSGTSGRWRAGELFF
TRBV7-3	CASSFRAGELFF
TRBV7-7	CASSLVGRQVNSGNTIYF
TRBV9	CASSGGTSADPRVETQYF
TRBV5-4	CASSSPGNYGYTF
TRBV7-9	CASRRPPGTRDSYEQYF